The present T cell receptor beta chain was sequenced within a study of T cell repertoires in cytomegalovirus infection. Study information: Indications of both CMV infection and matching HLA type were provided by public TCR beta signatures. General study results and limits: The response measured ex vivo was dominated by TCR beta clonotypes (HLA-C-restricted and CMV-specific).

This clonotype was seen only a few times. What it binds is not known. TCRdb itself ran the reads through MiXCR, one entry per CDR3 protein. The table has around 100,000 distinct CDR3 sequences, 15% to 20% seen once. J was trimmed by 4 bases and V by 9 bases; bases with no gene match: 7. Per the germline V gene, CDR1 is MGHRA and CDR2 is YSYEKL. CDR3 length equals 14 residues. Sequencing input: PBMCs. The source of this sequence is a human donor in good health (CMV status not recorded). Some clones in this sample may be carry-over from other donors' samples. The chain uses TRBV4-1 and TRBJ2-2; TRBD2 agrees at 8 bases. The CDR3 DNA follows: TGCGCCAGTTCTGAGCGGGGGACCACCGGGGAGCTGTTTTTT. Translated, it gives CASSERGTTGELFF.